This TCR beta chain is drawn from a study of blood T cell repertoires in COVID-19. The length of the CDR3 is 14 residues. V was pared by 7 bases and J by 2 bases, with 12 bases between. The germline gives CDR1 SNHLY, CDR2 FYNNEI. TCRdb's copy holds only in-frame clones and misses some; the assay was immunoSEQ multiplex PCR. The table lists around 180,000 clones, around 77% of them singletons. This sequence originates from a man in his 60s with active or convalescent COVID-19. Input material: peripheral blood. The V gene is TRBV2, the J gene TRBJ2-1; D is possibly TRBD2 (5 bases). The CDR3 is CASTTDSAYNEQFF. The CDR3 DNA follows: TGTGCCAGCACCACGGACTCCGCCTACAATGAGCAGTTCTTC.